The entry below gives a single TCR beta chain sequence along with its context. Its matching antigen is unknown. In germline, CDR1 is SEHNR, CDR2 FQNEAQ (reference sequence). The CDR3 consists of 15 residues. Trimming removed 5 bases at V and 6 bases at J, with 20 bases between. These data are taken from a study of CD8 T cells in Susac syndrome. At the level of the study: The Susac syndrome patients were therapy-naive, on corticosteroids, or on intravenous immunoglobulin alone at blood draw.

RNA totalling roughly 0.45 to 1 ug underwent reverse transcription with random hexamers. One entry per CDR3 protein, called by TCRdb with MiXCR from the immunoSEQ multiplex PCR reads. The table records 70,000 to 95,000 distinct CDR3 sequences, about 94% of them present only once. Study-wide points: The peak of CD8+ clonal expansion in Susac was seen in TEMRA cells and active patients.

TCR beta from blood CD8+ and CD4+ T cells was sequenced. Fulfillment of recently defined diagnostic criteria for definite or probable disease was shown by the patients with Susac syndrome. The receptor's source is a human donor with Susac syndrome. Specimen: CD8+ T cells from PBMCs. The chain combines TRBV7-9 with TRBJ2-7; no definite D call. CDR3 sequence reads: CASSHRSVRRLEQYF. The DNA for the CDR3 is TGTGCCAGCAGCCATCGCTCCGTAAGGAGACTCGAGCAGTACTTC.